The clone carrying this T cell receptor (beta chain) was found once. Its antigen is still unknown. This sample is drawn from a study of PD-1 blockade in classical Hodgkin lymphoma. This CDR3 has 15 residues. The V end lost 4 bases, the J end lost 2 bases, and 14 bases lay between the germline ends. Germline CDR1 reads LNHNV; CDR2 reads YYDKDF (reference sequence). Every patient experienced relapse after autologous stem cell transplantation, and brentuximab vedotin exposure varied. Assay: immunoSEQ multiplex PCR; the TCRdb copy retains only in-frame clones and omits some. The table shows 100,000 to 120,000 clones, with roughly nine tenths occurring only once. Points from the study as a whole: Nivolumab initiation under 1 year post-ASCT meant exclusion. Complete responders showed a baseline diversity that resembled the diversity of newly diagnosed patients. Unlike CD8+ TCR diversity, which did not rise significantly by C4D1, CD4+ TCR diversity did.

Source: peripheral blood mononuclear cells (PBMCs), taken before the second cycle of nivolumab. The chain links TRBV15 to TRBJ2-5, with D possibly matching TRBD2 (5 bases). This clonotype was sampled from a human donor with classical Hodgkin lymphoma. CDR3 DNA: TGTGCCACCAGCATGGTGAACCCGGGACAAGAGACCCAGTACTTC. This encodes CATSMVNPGQETQYF. Drawing the rest from reference TRBV15 and TRBJ2-5, the complete variable domain is DAMVIQNPRYQVTQFGKPVTLSCSQTLNHNVMYWYQQKSSQAPKLLFHYYDKDFNNEADTPDNFQSRRPNTSFCFLDIRSPGLGDTAMYLCATSMVNPGQETQYFGPGTRLLVL.